The present entry profiles one T cell receptor (beta chain) with its context. The sample is drawn from a study of blood T cell repertoires in COVID-19. Study information: Nucleic acid was either cDNA or gDNA, and it came from T cells, B-cell-depleted T cells, or PBMCs.

Trimming cost V 0 bases and J 5 bases, with 9 bases left between them. The CDR3 runs 14 residues. Looked up from germline, CDR1 is SGHRS and CDR2 is YFSETQ. Using immunoSEQ multiplex PCR, the repertoire was profiled, and TCRdb retains in-frame clones only, with some absent. The sample has under 20,000 clones; over 75% are singletons. The source of this sequence is a man aged 70 or older with COVID-19, enrolled during active disease. The genes are TRBV5-1 and TRBJ2-1; the D is unclear. Sample: peripheral blood. Here the CDR3 reads CASSLAVLNNEQFF. The CDR3 DNA sequence: TGCGCCAGCAGCTTGGCCGTACTGAACAATGAGCAGTTCTTC. Complete variable domain (other parts from reference TRBV5-1 and TRBJ2-1): KAGVTQTPRYLIKTRGQQVTLSCSPISGHRSVSWYQQTPGQGLQFLFEYFSETQRNKGNFPGRFSGRQFSNSRSEMNVSTLELGDSALYLCASSLAVLNNEQFFGPGTRLTVL.